Many counts were recorded for the clone carrying this TCR beta chain. Its antigen is unidentified. TCRdb re-called the reads with MiXCR, one entry per CDR3 protein. The sample holds almost 500,000 distinct CDR3 sequences, about 11% seen once. V shed 8 bases and J shed 0 bases, with 10 bases lying between them. CDR1 and CDR2 from the germline V gene are SEHNR and FQNEAQ (reference sequence). The CDR3 length is 14 residues. The sample belongs to a study of T cell repertoires in cytomegalovirus infection. Whole-study results and caveats: CMV-specific HLA-C-restricted TCR beta clonotypes dominated the ex vivo response.

The sample comprised PBMCs. This receptor was obtained from a human donor in good health (CMV status not recorded). Some clones in this sample may be carry-over from other donors' samples. The rearrangement uses TRBV7-9 and TRBJ2-2, with D tentatively TRBD1 or TRBD2 (5 bases each). The CDR3 region has the DNA TGTGCCAGCTGGGACCTACCGAACACCGGGGAGCTGTTTTTT. Translation: CASWDLPNTGELFF.